Reported below is one T cell receptor beta chain. Here immunoSEQ multiplex PCR was the method, and the copy in TCRdb shows in-frame clones only, minus some. This table has some 120,000 clones, approximately 90% appearing once. The entry originates in a study of control samples from healthy donors and cancer patients. This CDR3 spans 13 amino acids. The V end lost 3 bases, the J end lost 2 bases, and 8 bases lay between the germline ends. Germline V CDR1 and CDR2: SNHLY, FYNNEI. The sequence was collected from a young man in good health. This chain uses TRBV2 with TRBJ2-7; unclear D gene. The specimen was blood. Here the CDR3 DNA reads TGTGCCAGCAGTGACGGCAGTACCTACGAGCAGTACTTC. Translating gives CASSDGSTYEQYF.